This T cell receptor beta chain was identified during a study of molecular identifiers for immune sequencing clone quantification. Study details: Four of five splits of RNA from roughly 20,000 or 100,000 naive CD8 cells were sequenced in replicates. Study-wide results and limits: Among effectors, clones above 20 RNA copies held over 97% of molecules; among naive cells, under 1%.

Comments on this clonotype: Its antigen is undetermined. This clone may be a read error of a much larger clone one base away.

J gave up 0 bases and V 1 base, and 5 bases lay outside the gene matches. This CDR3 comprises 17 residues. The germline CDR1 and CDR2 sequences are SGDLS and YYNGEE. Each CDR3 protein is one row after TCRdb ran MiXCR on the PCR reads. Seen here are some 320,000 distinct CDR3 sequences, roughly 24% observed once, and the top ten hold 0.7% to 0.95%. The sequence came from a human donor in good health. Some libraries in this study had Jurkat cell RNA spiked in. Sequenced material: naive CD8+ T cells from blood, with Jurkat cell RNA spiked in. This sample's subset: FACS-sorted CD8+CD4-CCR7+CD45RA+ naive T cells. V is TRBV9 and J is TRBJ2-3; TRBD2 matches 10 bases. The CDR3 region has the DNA TGTGCCAGCAGCGTACCGCTAGCGGGGGATAGCACAGATACGCAGTATTTT. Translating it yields CASSVPLAGDSTDTQYF.